This T cell receptor (beta chain) was observed in a study of vaccination and CD4 T cells after COVID-19. Across the whole study: Overlapping spike peptides of SARS-CoV-2, HCoV-NL63, HCoV-OC43 and HCoV-229E stimulated the cells.

CDR1 and CDR2 from the germline V gene are SGHAT and FQNNGV. The CDR3 consists of 16 residues. The germline V and J ends were trimmed by 1 base and 5 bases, with 17 bases remaining between them. Study conclusions and caveats: Analysis of convalescent patients found that 304 of 307 vaccine-specific clones were spike mono-reactive.

To note about this clonotype: Antigen: not known.

Cultured CD4+ T cell DNA underwent sequencing with the Oncomine TCR Beta short-read assay. One entry per CDR3 protein results from TCRdb running MiXCR on the PCR reads. The profile shows approximately 12,000 distinct CDR3 sequences, around two fifths of them singletons. Treatment here: 10-day PBMC culture with coronavirus spike peptide pools or control peptides (ViraFEST assay). ViraFEST enlarged antigen-specific T cell populations with peptide pools and afterwards sequenced TCRs. Recorded positive PCR dates fall between March and December 2020, preceding US Alpha, Beta and Delta variants. The chain couples TRBV11-2 to TRBJ2-5; a possible D gene is TRBD1 (6 bases). This clonotype originated in a human donor with COVID-19. The sample was cultured CD4+ T cells from blood. CDR3 loop: CASSLARTGLGETQYF. CDR3 nucleotides: TGTGCCAGCAGCTTAGCCCGAACAGGGTTAGGGGAGACCCAGTACTTC.